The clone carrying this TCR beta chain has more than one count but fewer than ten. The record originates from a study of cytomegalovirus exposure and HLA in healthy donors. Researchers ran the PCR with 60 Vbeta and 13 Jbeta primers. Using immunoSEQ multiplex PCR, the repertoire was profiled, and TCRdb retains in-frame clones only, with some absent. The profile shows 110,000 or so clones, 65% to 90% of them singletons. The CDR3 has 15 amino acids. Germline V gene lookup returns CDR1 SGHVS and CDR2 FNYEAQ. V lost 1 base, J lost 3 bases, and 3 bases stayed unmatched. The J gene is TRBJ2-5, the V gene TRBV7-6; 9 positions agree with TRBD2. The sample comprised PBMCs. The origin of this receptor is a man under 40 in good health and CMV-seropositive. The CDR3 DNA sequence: TGTGCCAGCAGCTTAGGCGGGGGGGGGAAAGAGACCCAGTACTTC. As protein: CASSLGGGGKETQYF.